The 25 T cell receptor beta chains below all came from one sample that was sequenced in a study of T cell repertoires in cytomegalovirus infection. Antigens for these TCRs are unknown. TCRdb ran MiXCR on the reads and lists one entry per CDR3 protein. This sample has 100,000 to 150,000 distinct CDR3 sequences; about 24% occur once, and the top ten carry roughly 35%. The sample consisted of PBMCs, sequenced either directly or after in vitro stimulation (not recorded which). The receptors shown here come from a human donor in good health (CMV status not recorded). Some clones in this sample may be carry-over from other donors' samples.

V usage is TRBV3-1 and J usage is TRBJ1-2, with a possible D match to TRBD1 (6 bases). Germline V lookup: CDR1 LGHDT, CDR2 YNNKEL (reference sequence). Trimming took 4 bases from V and 4 from J, leaving 19 bases between them. This CDR3 region has 16 residues. The CDR3 sequence is CASSPPIVGGAYGYTF. Written as DNA, the CDR3 is TGTGCCAGCAGCCCACCTATTGTGGGGGGCGCCTATGGCTACACCTTC.

This clonotype was seen just once. J is TRBJ2-7 and V is TRBV30, with D unresolved. There are 15 residues in the CDR3. The V end was cut by 1 base, the J end by 0 bases, with 13 bases between. Germline loops: CDR1 GTSNPN, CDR2 SVGIG (reference sequence). CDR3 sequence: CAWSADWKSSYEQYV. In DNA form, the CDR3 reads TGTGCCTGGAGTGCAGATTGGAAGAGCTCCTACGAGCAGTACGTC.

The gene calls are TRBV7-6 and TRBJ2-5; D ambiguous. The length of the CDR3 is 13 residues. Between the trimmed V and J ends, which lost 1 base and 5 bases, there was a span of 8 bases. CDR1 and CDR2 from the germline V gene are SGHVS and FNYEAQ. DNA of the CDR3: TGTGCCAGCAGCTTAGATGTTCGGGAGACCCAGTACTTC. Its translation: CASSLDVRETQYF.

This clonotype was found many times. The chain employs TRBV7-2 and TRBJ2-3, with 12 nucleotides matching TRBD2. The V gene end was trimmed by 4 bases and the J gene end by 2 bases; junction bases not matched to a gene: 4. In germline, CDR1 is SGHTA, CDR2 FQGNSA. CDR3 length: 16 amino acids. CDR3 sequence (DNA): TGTGCCAGCAGCTGGACTAGCGGGACCATCACAGATACGCAGTATTTT. It encodes CASSWTSGTITDTQYF.

This clonotype showed up many times. The CDR3 DNA is TGTGCCAGTAGGACCACAGGGGGCTCTATGGGCTACACCTTC. Encoded protein: CASRTTGGSMGYTF. This chain links TRBV19 with TRBJ1-2; 9 bases map to TRBD1. Looked up from germline, CDR1 is LNHDA and CDR2 is SQIVND (reference sequence). This CDR3 is 14 amino acids long. V lost 6 bases to trimming and J lost 8 bases; unmatched junction nucleotides: 10.

Comment on this clonotype: A much larger clone is a single base away; this may be a read error. The chain recombines TRBV12-3 or TRBV12-4 with TRBJ2-5; 7 bases fit TRBD2. The CDR3 is 15 residues long. The DNA for the CDR3 is TGTGTCAGCAGTCCGCCGGGGAGGGGAATTGAGACCCAGTACTTC. Its translation is CVSSPPGRGIETQYF.

The chain has TRBV7-9 and TRBJ2-7; D is perhaps TRBD1 (6 bases). CDR1 SEHNR and CDR2 FQNEAQ come from the germline V gene (reference sequence). The CDR3 consists of 15 residues. Trimming removed 2 bases at V and 0 bases at J, with 11 bases between. The CDR3 region has the DNA TGTGCCAGCAGCTTACCTCAGGGGAACTCCTACGAGCAGTACTTC. The encoded protein is CASSLPQGNSYEQYF.

This clonotype has only a few counts. This sequence joins TRBV9 and TRBJ2-1; no reliable D call. The CDR3 is 13 amino acids. CDR1 and CDR2 (germline): SGDLS, YYNGEE. Trimming removed 0 bases at V and 4 bases at J, with 5 bases between. In DNA form, the CDR3 reads TGTGCCAGCAGCGTAGAACTGTACAATGAGCAGTTCTTC. It translates to CASSVELYNEQFF.

This clonotype was detected a few times. V usage is TRBV19 and J usage is TRBJ1-2; 8 bases are a match to TRBD1. J lost 1 base, V lost 5 bases, and 3 bases had no gene match. Germline V gene sequence: CDR1 LNHDA, CDR2 SQIVND (reference sequence). This CDR3 is built from 14 residues. The DNA of the CDR3 is TGTGCCAGTAGTGGGACAGGTCTTAACTATGGCTACACCTTC. This encodes CASSGTGLNYGYTF.

This clonotype was picked up many times. J is TRBJ1-4 and V is TRBV7-2; possible D gene TRBD1, 6 bases. Trimming shortened V by 5 bases and J by 5 bases, and 12 bases separated the two germline ends. The CDR3 runs 14 residues. From germline, CDR1 is SGHTA and CDR2 FQGNSA. CDR3 coding DNA: TGTGCCAGCAGCGTGGGACAAAGAAATGAAAAACTGTTTTTT. Translated: CASSVGQRNEKLFF. The variable domain in full, completed from reference TRBV7-2 and TRBJ1-4, reads GAGVSQSPSNKVTEKGKDVELRCDPISGHTALYWYRQSLGQGLEFLIYFQGNSAPDKSGLPSDRFSAERTGGSVSTLTIQRTQQEDSAVYLCASSVGQRNEKLFFGSGTQLSVL.

This clonotype was seen many times. The gene calls are TRBV7-2 and TRBJ2-3, with 7 bases matching TRBD2. V dropped 1 base and J dropped 11; count of bases not matched to a gene: 12. In germline, CDR1 is SGHTA, CDR2 FQGNSA. CDR3 length: 15 amino acids. In nucleotides, the CDR3 is TGTGCCAGCAGCTTAGGCGGGGGTGGGAGGAGACGGCAGTATTTT. It is translated as CASSLGGGGRRRQYF.

The chain has TRBV20-1 and TRBJ1-5; D is undetermined. There are 13 residues in the CDR3. With 3 bases removed from V and 9 bases from J, the gap between germline ends came to 15 bases. CDR1 and CDR2 (germline): DFQATT, SNEGSKA (reference sequence). CDR3 residues: CSASRQDFRPQHF. In DNA form, the CDR3 reads TGCAGTGCTAGTAGGCAGGACTTCCGGCCCCAGCATTTT.

In its sample, this clonotype was seen many times. This chain uses TRBV7-2 with TRBJ2-7; TRBD1 might be the D (6 bases). CDR3 length: 14 amino acids. Per the germline V gene, CDR1 is SGHTA and CDR2 is FQGNSA. The V end lost 2 bases, the J end lost 6 bases, and 14 bases lay between the germline ends. CDR3: CASSLSRQASEQYV. The CDR3 DNA sequence: TGTGCCAGCAGCTTATCCAGACAGGCGAGCGAGCAGTACGTC.

This clonotype was seen only a few times. The rearrangement joins TRBV2 to TRBJ1-3; no clear D. CDR3 size: 14 residues. Germline V gene sequence: CDR1 SNHLY, CDR2 FYNNEI. V lost 8 bases and J 4 bases, leaving 15 bases between the germline ends. The CDR3 region is CASGVPVVGNTIYF. In DNA form, the CDR3 reads TGTGCCAGCGGCGTCCCGGTAGTCGGAAACACCATATATTTT.

The table lists this clonotype with a few counts. V and J are TRBV20-1 and TRBJ2-3; unclear D gene. Germline V lookup: CDR1 DFQATT, CDR2 SNEGSKA (reference sequence). This CDR3 contains 14 residues. With 1 base removed from V and 2 bases from J, the gap between germline ends came to 10 bases. The CDR3, as DNA: TGCAGTGCTAGAGTTGATCGAGACACAGATACGCAGTATTTT. Encoded protein: CSARVDRDTDTQYF.

This clonotype was recorded many times. This chain joins TRBV7-2 and TRBJ2-1; possibly TRBD1 for D (5 bases). The V end was cut by 5 bases, the J end by 3 bases, with 14 bases between. CDR1 is SGHTA, CDR2 FQGNSA, per germline. This CDR3 comprises 15 residues. CDR3 protein: CASSDVGHSYNEQFF. The CDR3 DNA follows: TGTGCCAGCAGCGACGTGGGGCACAGCTACAATGAGCAGTTCTTC.

This chain's CDR3 is CATSDPTGGLDTQYF. CDR3 nucleotides: TGTGCCACCAGTGACCCGACAGGGGGTTTGGATACGCAGTATTTT. The chain employs TRBV24-1 and TRBJ2-3, with TRBD1 matching 9 bases. CDR3 length: 15 residues. Germline CDR1 is KGHDR and CDR2 is SFDVKD. The V gene end was trimmed by 4 bases and the J gene end by 6 bases; junction bases not matched to a gene: 7.

This chain links TRBV24-1 with TRBJ2-3; 7 positions agree with TRBD1. Germline V gene data show CDR1 as KGHDR and CDR2 as SFDVKD. The CDR3 loop spans 16 amino acids. The V segment lost 3 bases and the J segment 6 bases; nucleotides outside the gene matches: 11. In DNA, the CDR3 is TGTGCCACCAGTGATCCAGGGACAGCGGTGGGCGATACGCAGTATTTT. Amino acids: CATSDPGTAVGDTQYF.

The V gene is TRBV6-2 or TRBV6-3, the J gene TRBJ2-1; 14 nucleotides match TRBD2. The CDR3 contains 16 residues. With V trimmed by 6 bases and J by 7 bases, 8 bases remained unmatched. Germline assignment: CDR1 MNHEY and CDR2 SVGEGT. The CDR3 is CASSRGLAGAGNEQFF. The CDR3 DNA follows: TGTGCCAGCAGCCGGGGACTAGCGGGAGCTGGTAATGAGCAGTTCTTC.

This chain links TRBV2 with TRBJ2-1, with D perhaps TRBD1 (6 bases). V lost 3 bases to trimming and J lost 9 bases, with 15 bases between them. The CDR3 has 14 residues. Germline values: CDR1 SNHLY, CDR2 FYNNEI. As DNA, the CDR3 is TGTGCCAGCAGTGAGGTAGGGGGTATGAGTGAGCAGTTCTTC. This translates into CASSEVGGMSEQFF.

This clonotype was seen ten or more times. V gene TRBV7-2 combines with J gene TRBJ2-5, with D perhaps TRBD1 or TRBD2 (6 bases each). Trimming took 1 base from V and 5 from J, leaving 11 bases between them. The germline gives CDR1 SGHTA, CDR2 FQGNSA. The CDR3 is 14 amino acids. The CDR3 DNA follows: TGTGCCAGCAGCTTAGTATTCGGGGGCGAGACCCAGTACTTC. Translated: CASSLVFGGETQYF.

A note on this clonotype: At one end, the junction sequence differs from germline, possibly due to a read error. The chain combines TRBV4-1 with TRBJ2-1; 8 bases agree with TRBD2. The germline V gene encodes CDR1 MGHRA and CDR2 YSYEKL. This CDR3 is built from 16 residues. CDR3 protein: CASSQDGTSSYNEQFF. For the CDR3, the DNA is TGTGCCAGCAGCCAAGATGGGACTAGCTCCTACAATGAGCAGTTCTTC.

The gene calls are TRBV20-1 and TRBJ1-1; D is unresolved. The CDR3 consists of 11 residues. The V gene's germline CDR1 is DFQATT and CDR2 SNEGSKA (reference sequence). Trimming removed 5 bases from V and 4 bases from J, with 8 bases in between. CDR3: CSAGETTEAFF. CDR3 bases: TGCAGTGCTGGGGAGACCACTGAAGCTTTCTTT.

The chain has TRBV19 and TRBJ2-3; TRBD2 matches at 14 bases. The CDR3 extends over 16 amino acids. Germline V gives CDR1 LNHDA, CDR2 SQIVND (reference sequence). Trimming cost V 5 bases and J 4 bases; bases outside gene matches: 5. The CDR3 DNA follows: TGTGCCAGTAGTCACGGACTAGCGGGAGGTGCAGATACGCAGTATTTT. Its protein product is CASSHGLAGGADTQYF.

This clonotype has a count of ten or more. J is TRBJ1-5 and V is TRBV7-2; 9 bases are shared with TRBD1. This CDR3 is 18 amino acids long. The ends lost 5 bases at V and 0 bases at J; junction bases unmatched: 11. Germline CDR1 SGHTA, CDR2 FQGNSA. As DNA, the CDR3 is TGTGCCAGCAGCCGTATAGGGACAGGGCGATATAGCAATCAGCCCCAGCATTTT. It encodes CASSRIGTGRYSNQPQHF.